In this sample, the clone carrying this T cell receptor (beta chain) turned up once. The sample comes from a study of OX40 agonist ivuxolimab in advanced cancers. Study overall: Enrollees could have had prior anti-PD-1, anti-PD-L1 or anti-CTLA-4 therapy, which 40% to 45% had received.

Sequencing was performed with immunoSEQ multiplex PCR; in TCRdb, only in-frame clones are kept and a portion is missing. The table includes tens of thousands of clones, around four fifths detected once. Germline assignment: CDR1 SQVTM and CDR2 ANQGSEA. After removal of 4 bases from V and 6 bases from J, the junction contained 6 bases not matched to a gene. CDR3 size: 12 residues. The specimen was CD4+ or CD8+ T cells sorted from blood, collected in a trial of the OX40 agonist ivuxolimab. The origin of this receptor is an adult with an advanced solid tumor such as melanoma, head and neck, liver or kidney cancer. The gene calls are TRBV29-1 and TRBJ2-7, with 7 positions matching TRBD1. The CDR3 bases are TGCAGCGTTGGCCGGGACAGCCCCGAGCAGTACTTC. It specifies CSVGRDSPEQYF.